This T cell receptor (beta chain) was captured in a study of OX40 agonist ivuxolimab in advanced cancers. V was pared by 1 base and J by 3 bases, with 7 bases between. Germline CDR1 is GTSNPN and CDR2 is SVGIG (reference sequence). This CDR3 spans 13 amino acids. Data came from immunoSEQ multiplex PCR; TCRdb stores just in-frame clones and leaves some out. Counted here are tens of thousands of clones, approximately 90% occurring once; the ten biggest clones make up around 0.4%. The sample in question was CD4+ or CD8+ T cells sorted from blood, obtained in a trial of the OX40 agonist ivuxolimab. V and J are TRBV30 and TRBJ1-5; D unclear. The clonotype was recovered from an adult with an advanced solid tumor such as melanoma, head and neck, liver or kidney cancer. As DNA, the CDR3 is TGTGCCTGGAGTGGTACTTACAATCAGCCCCAGCATTTT. Translated, it gives CAWSGTYNQPQHF.